This TCR beta chain was sequenced for a study of blood T cell repertoires in COVID-19. Study overall: The United States, Italy and Spain supplied acute and convalescent COVID-19 samples. From T cells, B-cell-depleted T cells, or PBMCs came the material, which was cDNA or gDNA.

Original processing methods: Estimates of nucleated cell counts were drawn from the amplification of reference gene primers. Only in-frame clones appear in the TCRdb table, and some are missing; sequencing was by immunoSEQ multiplex PCR. V and J calls plus clone size are reproduced from that table; the DNA served to infer D and trimming. Among approximately 260,000 clones, about 87% were seen once, and the ten largest hold over 3.5%. The CDR3 totals 13 residues. The V gene lost 9 bases and the J gene lost 5 bases, with 14 bases spanning the gap. CDR1 and CDR2 from the germline V gene are SNHLY and FYNNEI.

The receptor was isolated from a woman aged 40 to 50 with acute or convalescent COVID-19. The sequenced material came from peripheral blood. The rearrangement joins TRBV2 to TRBJ1-5, with D possibly being TRBD1 (6 bases). CDR3 region: CASRGQSYQPQHF. DNA for the CDR3: TGTGCCAGTAGAGGACAGTCGTATCAGCCCCAGCATTTT.